The 27 T cell receptor beta chains reported below all come from one sample, sequenced in a study of T-cell memory formation after mild COVID-19. TCRdb called the 5' RACE reads again in MiXCR, with one record for every CDR3 protein. The sample includes approximately 400,000 distinct CDR3 sequences, around 17% of them seen just once. Sequenced material: PBMCs or a T cell subset sorted from them (not recorded which). Source of these receptors: a young man who had mild COVID-19 (a few samples of this study predate the infection). Cell type and time point are not known.

This clonotype was seen just once. This sequence joins TRBV20-1 and TRBJ1-5; a weak D match, TRBD1 (5 bases). V lost 5 bases and J 5 bases, leaving 19 bases between the germline ends. This CDR3 is built from 15 residues. Germline V gene data show CDR1 as DFQATT and CDR2 as SNEGSKA (reference sequence). CDR3 DNA sequence: TGCAGTGCTGGCGGGGACTCAAGATACCATCAGCCCCAGCATTTT. Translation: CSAGGDSRYHQPQHF.

The chain links TRBV12-3 or TRBV12-4 to TRBJ2-2, with D perhaps TRBD1 or TRBD2 (5 bases each). The germline V and J ends were trimmed by 0 bases and 4 bases, with 9 bases remaining between them. The CDR3 spans 15 residues. The CDR3 is CASSLASGTTGELFF. The CDR3 nucleotides read TGTGCCAGCAGTTTAGCGTCCGGGACCACCGGGGAGCTGTTTTTT.

The J gene is TRBJ2-4, the V gene TRBV18; D is undetermined. With 3 bases removed from V and 0 bases from J, the gap between germline ends came to 6 bases. The CDR3 spans 14 residues. Germline V gene data show CDR1 as KGHSH and CDR2 as LQKENI. This chain's CDR3 is CASSPGVAKNIQYF. CDR3 sequence (DNA): TGTGCCAGCTCACCTGGGGTAGCCAAAAACATTCAGTACTTC.

V is TRBV18 and J is TRBJ1-1; 9 bases are a match to TRBD1. Germline assignment: CDR1 KGHSH and CDR2 LQKENI. This CDR3 is built from 17 residues. V lost 4 bases to trimming and J lost 4 bases; unmatched junction nucleotides: 13. CDR3 in amino acids: CASSLAEQGAFGTEAFF. CDR3 nucleotide sequence: TGTGCCAGCTCACTCGCGGAACAGGGGGCTTTCGGCACTGAAGCTTTCTTT.

This sequence joins TRBV5-1 and TRBJ2-3; D perhaps matches TRBD2 (7 bases). V was cut by 4 bases and J by 4 bases, with 13 bases left in between. Germline CDR1 SGHRS, CDR2 YFSETQ. The CDR3 spans 14 residues. The CDR3 coding sequence is TGCGCCAGCAGCCGGGGGGCGGGCCCAGATACGCAGTATTTT. Encoded protein: CASSRGAGPDTQYF.

This clonotype was counted a few times. CDR3 sequence: CALERGKYEQFF. CDR3 in DNA: TGTGCGCTGGAGCGGGGGAAATATGAGCAGTTCTTC. This chain links TRBV7-9 with TRBJ2-1; 8 nucleotides line up with TRBD2. The CDR3 is made up of 12 amino acids. Germline V gene sequence: CDR1 SEHNR, CDR2 FQNEAQ (reference sequence).

This clonotype showed up just a few times. The rearrangement uses TRBV9 and TRBJ2-2, with a possible D match to TRBD2 (5 bases). Germline CDR1 SGDLS, CDR2 YYNGEE. The germline V and J ends were trimmed by 2 bases and 3 bases, with 14 bases remaining between them. This CDR3 contains 16 residues. The CDR3 DNA is TGTGCCAGCAGCGTTTTATCGGGCGGGTACACCGGGGAGCTGTTTTTT. Amino acids: CASSVLSGGYTGELFF. Complete variable domain (other parts from reference TRBV9 and TRBJ2-2): DSGVTQTPKHLITATGQRVTLRCSPRSGDLSVYWYQQSLDQGLQFLIQYYNGEERAKGNILERFSAQQFPDLHSELNLSSLELGDSALYFCASSVLSGGYTGELFFGEGSRLTVL.

The chain carries TRBV13 and TRBJ2-3; tentative D call: TRBD2 (6 bases). The CDR3 extends over 14 amino acids. Germline V gene lookup returns CDR1 PRHDT and CDR2 FYEKMQ (reference sequence). V was cut by 1 base and J by 5 bases, with 10 bases left in between. The CDR3 nucleotides are TGTGCCAGCAGCTTAGTGTCGGAGGGAGATACGCAGTATTTT. It codes for CASSLVSEGDTQYF.

This clonotype has more than one count but fewer than ten. V usage is TRBV3-1 and J usage is TRBJ2-3; 8 nucleotides match TRBD2. There are 14 residues in the CDR3. Germline V CDR1 and CDR2: LGHDT, YNNKEL (reference sequence). The trim removed 2 bases at V and 8 bases at J, leaving 6 bases unmatched. CDR3 DNA: TGTGCCAGCAGCCAACAGCGGGGGACGGCTACGCAGTATTTT. Its translation is CASSQQRGTATQYF.

Ten or more counts support this clonotype. The chain links TRBV7-6 to TRBJ2-2; no definite D call. CDR1 SGHVS and CDR2 FNYEAQ come from the germline V gene. V lost 5 bases and J 7 bases, leaving 8 bases between the germline ends. This CDR3 has 12 residues. Here the CDR3 reads CASSPFIGELFF. The CDR3 DNA is TGTGCCAGCAGCCCCTTTATCGGGGAGCTGTTTTTT.

The chain recombines TRBV6-5 with TRBJ2-2, with D hard to call. CDR1 is MNHEY, CDR2 SVGAGI, per germline. The CDR3 covers 13 residues. V lost 3 bases, J lost 6 bases, and 8 bases lay in between. CDR3: CASSYGFPGELFF. In DNA, the CDR3 is TGTGCCAGCAGTTATGGGTTCCCCGGGGAGCTGTTTTTT.

The chain employs TRBV28 and TRBJ1-2; 9 bases align to TRBD1. The CDR3 is made up of 18 amino acids. With 6 bases clipped from V and 2 bases from J, the junction kept 16 bases outside the gene matches. Germline CDR1 MDHEN, CDR2 SYDVKM. The CDR3 loop reads CASRTHTDRGGGNYGYTF. In DNA, the CDR3 is TGTGCCAGCAGGACTCACACGGACAGGGGAGGGGGAAACTATGGCTACACCTTC.

This clonotype turned up a few times. This rearrangement joins TRBV4-3 to TRBJ2-5; D is possibly TRBD1 (6 bases). Trimming cost V 1 base and J 1 base, with 13 bases left between them. The CDR3 consists of 16 residues. Per germline, CDR1 LGHNA and CDR2 YSLEER. DNA of the CDR3: TGCGCCAGCAGCCAAGTTTCAGGGGCCACCCAAGAGACCCAGTACTTC. This codes for CASSQVSGATQETQYF.

This clonotype was recorded a few times. The rearrangement joins TRBV10-1 to TRBJ1-5, with 9 bases aligning to TRBD1. CDR3 length equals 17 residues. CDR1 and CDR2 (germline): WNHNN, SYGVQD (reference sequence). Germline trimming cut 7 bases from V and 3 bases from J; bases unmatched to any gene: 13. The CDR3 bases are TGCGCCAGCAACCAAATAAACAGGGGGCAGTTCAATCAGCCCCAGCATTTT. Amino acid sequence: CASNQINRGQFNQPQHF.

This clonotype occurred a few times. J is TRBJ1-5 and V is TRBV24-1; 7 bases align to TRBD1. Unmatched junction bases numbered 9, after V lost 9 bases and J lost 2 bases. Germline V gene data show CDR1 as KGHDR and CDR2 as SFDVKD. The CDR3 is 15 amino acids. The DNA for the CDR3 is TGTGCCACCCGGGGTGGCGGGACAGGCAATCAGCCCCAGCATTTT. Encoded protein: CATRGGGTGNQPQHF.

This clonotype was detected once. CDR3 residues: CSVLGEEENYGYTF. The CDR3 DNA sequence: TGCAGCGTCCTAGGAGAGGAGGAGAACTATGGCTACACCTTC. This chain connects TRBV29-1 to TRBJ1-2; D is undetermined. V lost 6 bases, J lost 2 bases, and 16 bases lay in between. The germline V gene encodes CDR1 SQVTM and CDR2 ANQGSEA. CDR3 length equals 14 residues.

The chain employs TRBV7-9 and TRBJ2-1; perhaps TRBD1 as D (6 bases). The CDR3 has 16 amino acids. Germline loops: CDR1 SEHNR, CDR2 FQNEAQ (reference sequence). V lost 5 bases and J 1 base, leaving 15 bases between the germline ends. CDR3 sequence: CASSPPTGASYNEQFF. The CDR3 DNA follows: TGTGCCAGCAGCCCGCCGACAGGAGCTTCCTACAATGAGCAGTTCTTC.

This clonotype was counted a few times. V gene TRBV9 combines with J gene TRBJ2-7; 7 bases align to TRBD1. In germline, CDR1 is SGDLS, CDR2 YYNGEE. CDR3 length: 16 amino acids. V was pared by 2 bases and J by 0 bases, with 8 bases of the junction left unmatched. For the CDR3, the DNA is TGTGCCAGCAGCGTGGGGGTTGACAGGGCCTCCTACGAGCAGTACTTC. Amino acid sequence: CASSVGVDRASYEQYF.

CDR3 sequence: CASSTGVTYNEQFF. CDR3 DNA sequence: TGCGCCAGCAGCACCGGGGTAACCTACAATGAGCAGTTCTTC. This chain links TRBV5-1 with TRBJ2-1, with D possibly matching TRBD2 (5 bases). The CDR3 contains 14 residues. Trimming pared 4 bases from V and 2 bases from J, leaving 10 bases between. CDR1 SGHRS and CDR2 YFSETQ come from the germline V gene.

This clonotype was seen at least ten times. The chain has TRBV20-1 and TRBJ2-1; 14 positions agree with TRBD2. Germline assignment: CDR1 DFQATT and CDR2 SNEGSKA (reference sequence). This CDR3 contains 14 residues. The ends lost 5 bases at V and 8 bases at J; junction bases unmatched: 5. CDR3 protein: CSALRLAGGHEQFF. The CDR3 nucleotides read TGCAGTGCTCTACGACTAGCGGGGGGGCATGAGCAGTTCTTC.

In its sample, this clonotype was seen a few times. Relative to the germline gene, one junction end is altered; a read error may explain this. The chain employs TRBV27 and TRBJ1-1; D remains unclear. The germline gives CDR1 MNHEY, CDR2 SMNVEV (reference sequence). The CDR3 consists of 11 residues. This CDR3 is CASRADTVSVF. As DNA, the CDR3 is TGTGCCAGCAGGGCCGACACTGTCTCGGTTTTT.

The chain couples TRBV18 to TRBJ2-7; 7 bases map to TRBD2. The germline V gene encodes CDR1 KGHSH and CDR2 LQKENI. V lost 1 base and J lost 2; bases outside the gene matches: 8. The CDR3 consists of 16 residues. The CDR3 sequence is CASSPQEASGTYEQYF. Here the CDR3 DNA reads TGTGCCAGCTCACCACAGGAAGCTAGCGGCACCTACGAGCAGTACTTC.

The sample holds a few counts of this clonotype. The V gene is TRBV6-6, the J gene TRBJ2-3, with 9 positions matching TRBD2. V gave up 6 bases and J gave up 0 bases; unmatched junction bases: 7. The germline CDR1 and CDR2 sequences are MNHNY and SVGAGI (reference sequence). There are 16 residues in the CDR3. CDR3 nucleotide sequence: TGTGCCAGCAGCCCAGCGGGGGGACTTAGCACAGATACGCAGTATTTT. Encoded protein: CASSPAGGLSTDTQYF.

This clonotype was observed a handful of times. The chain joins TRBV5-1 to TRBJ1-1; tentatively, D is TRBD1 (5 bases). V gave up 0 bases and J gave up 5 bases, with 8 bases separating them. Germline CDR1 reads SGHRS; CDR2 reads YFSETQ. The CDR3 contains 13 residues. DNA of the CDR3: TGCGCCAGCAGCTTGGAAGGGGAGACTGAAGCTTTCTTT. As protein: CASSLEGETEAFF.

The genes are TRBV5-1 and TRBJ1-6; 7 bases fit TRBD1. The CDR3 length is 14 residues. Germline lookup yields CDR1 SGHRS and CDR2 YFSETQ. V shed 3 bases, J shed 9 bases, and the junction held 6 bases outside the gene matches. For the CDR3, the DNA is TGCGCCAGCAGCTCCCCAGGGGGAGCTTCACCCCTCCACTTT. It yields the protein CASSSPGGASPLHF.

This clonotype was detected a few times. The rearrangement links TRBV6-2 or TRBV6-3 to TRBJ2-3, with no clear D. There are 17 residues in the CDR3. V gave up 7 bases and J gave up 0 bases, with 20 bases separating them. Germline CDR1 reads MNHEY; CDR2 reads SVGEGT. CDR3 region: CASTSSLYSPSTDTQYF. The CDR3 bases are TGTGCCAGCACCTCATCTCTGTATTCGCCGAGCACAGATACGCAGTATTTT.

The V call is TRBV29-1, the J call TRBJ1-1; 7 bases are shared with TRBD1. V shed 7 bases, J shed 1 base, and the junction held 6 bases outside the gene matches. CDR3 length: 13 amino acids. Germline CDR1 reads SQVTM; CDR2 reads ANQGSEA. The CDR3 DNA follows: TGCAGCGCCCTCGACAGGGCGAACACTGAAGCTTTCTTT. Protein product: CSALDRANTEAFF. Full variable domain (remainder filled in from reference TRBV29-1 and TRBJ1-1): SAVISQKPSRDICQRGTSLTIQCQVDSQVTMMFWYRQQPGQSLTLIATANQGSEATYESGFVIDKFPISRPNLTFSTLTVSNMSPEDSSIYLCSALDRANTEAFFGQGTRLTVV.